These T cell receptor beta chains were read from a single sample in a study of blood T cell repertoires in COVID-19. Clones were sequenced by immunoSEQ multiplex PCR, and TCRdb holds only the in-frame ones, with some missing. This table has 100,000 to 150,000 clones, about 87% appearing once. The sequenced material came from peripheral blood. These receptors all stem from a man aged 45 to 65 with acute or convalescent COVID-19. Each CDR3 is given with its conserved first and last residue. D genes are given only for firm matches. Only part of the rows carry a size: once, few, many, or a class if the clone is expanded.

J | size | D | V | DNA | CDR3
TRBJ2-5 | NA | NA | TRBV7-9 | TGTGCCAGCGGCGTGCGGTATAGGGAGACCCAGTACTTC | CASGVRYRETQYF
TRBJ1-2 | NA | NA | TRBV3-1/TRBV3-2 | TGTGCCAGCAGCCCCGGCTATGGCTACACCTTC | CASSPGYGYTF
TRBJ1-4 | NA | NA | TRBV5-8 | TGTGCCAGCAGCTTGGCTCGGGGGTATAGTGAAAAACTGTTTTTT | CASSLARGYSEKLFF
TRBJ1-6 | once | NA | TRBV27 | TGTGCCAGCAGTAGGGGTGGACCCCTCCACTTT | CASSRGGPLHF
TRBJ1-1 | once | NA | TRBV30 | TGTGCCTGGAGCCCCTCAGGGAAGTGGACTGAAGCTTTCTTT | CAWSPSGKWTEAFF
TRBJ1-1 | few | TRBD1 | TRBV5-1 | TGCGCCAGCAGCCAGACGACAGGGGCGGAAGCTTTCTTT | CASSQTTGAEAFF
TRBJ1-1 | few | NA | TRBV3-1/TRBV3-2 | TGTGCCAGCAGCCCAGGTCTGGGCACTGAAGCTTTCTTT | CASSPGLGTEAFF
TRBJ2-3 | NA | TRBD2 | TRBV9 | TGTGCCAGCAGCGTCGGGGGAGGGCGTACAGATACGCAGTATTTT | CASSVGGGRTDTQYF
TRBJ2-3 | NA | TRBD1 | TRBV11-2 | TGTGCCAGCAGCTTACCAACGGGACAGGGGTCCCACACAGATACGCAGTATTTT | CASSLPTGQGSHTDTQYF
TRBJ1-1 | NA | TRBD1 | TRBV2 | TGTGCCAGCAGTGAAGCGCTTCGGGGACAGGGGGGCTTCTTT | CASSEALRGQGGFF
TRBJ2-7 | NA | TRBD1 | TRBV2 | TGTGCCAGCAGTGACAGGGGGCACAACGAGCAGTACTTC | CASSDRGHNEQYF
TRBJ2-7 | NA | NA | TRBV4-1 | TGCGCCAGCAGCCAAGTGGAGGGCCAACACTACGAGCAGTACTTC | CASSQVEGQHYEQYF
TRBJ2-7 | NA | TRBD1 | TRBV29-1 | TGCAGCGTTGAAACAGGGGAGATTTACGAGCAGTACTTC | CSVETGEIYEQYF
TRBJ1-6 | NA | NA | TRBV3-1/TRBV3-2 | TGTGCCAGCAGCCAGATTGAGAATTCACCCCTCCACTTT | CASSQIENSPLHF
TRBJ1-1 | NA | TRBD1 | TRBV6-2/TRBV6-3 | TGTGCCAGCAGCCCTACAACACAGGGGGCTTTGAGTGTGGAAGCTTTCTTT | CASSPTTQGALSVEAFF
TRBJ2-3 | NA | NA | TRBV10-3 | TGTGCCACCAGGGGCCCTTTCGTTAGCACAGATACGCAGTATTTT | CATRGPFVSTDTQYF
TRBJ1-1 | NA | NA | TRBV28 | TGTGCCAGCAGTTTCGCCCAGGGATACACTGAAGCTTTCTTT | CASSFAQGYTEAFF
TRBJ2-1 | NA | NA | TRBV29-1 | TGCAGCGTTGAAAGGCTAGCAGCGAATGAGCAGTTCTTC | CSVERLAANEQFF
TRBJ2-1 | NA | NA | TRBV18 | TGTGCCAGCTCACCCCAGGGTTGGAGGGATGAGCAGTTCTTC | CASSPQGWRDEQFF
TRBJ1-2 | NA | NA | TRBV6-6 | TGTGCCAGCAGTTACGTCAGGGAAAACTACACCTTC | CASSYVRENYTF
TRBJ1-2 | NA | TRBD1 | TRBV5-1 | TGCGCCAGCAGCTTAGGGGACAGGGCTAACTATGGCTACACCTTC | CASSLGDRANYGYTF
TRBJ1-2 | NA | TRBD1 | TRBV19 | TGTGCCAGTACCCGACAGGGATATGGCTACACCTTC | CASTRQGYGYTF
TRBJ1-2 | NA | NA | TRBV6-1 | TGTGCCAGCAGTGAAACTGGGATAGGAGGCGGCTACACCTTC | CASSETGIGGGYTF
TRBJ2-2 | NA | TRBD1 | TRBV28 | TGTGCCACTCTACTGGGACAGGGGCCCGGGGAGCTGTTTTTT | CATLLGQGPGELFF
TRBJ1-2 | NA | TRBD1 | TRBV5-1 | TGCGCCAGCAGCCCGCCCGGGACAGGAGTATATGGCTACACCTTC | CASSPPGTGVYGYTF
TRBJ2-5 | NA | TRBD1 | TRBV6-5 | TGTGCCAGCAGCCGGGGACAGCAAGAGACCCAGTACTTC | CASSRGQQETQYF
TRBJ1-2 | NA | TRBD1 | TRBV11-2 | TGTGCCAGCAGCTCCAGACCGGGACAGGGGACGTACACCTTC | CASSSRPGQGTYTF
TRBJ1-5 | once | NA | TRBV19 | TGTGCCAGTACCCTCGACTCATTAGCGGGTCAGCCCCAGCATTTT | CASTLDSLAGQPQHF
TRBJ1-1 | NA | NA | TRBV7-3 | TGTGCCAGCAGCTTAACGGGAGGCACAGAAGCTTTCTTT | CASSLTGGTEAFF
TRBJ1-5 | NA | NA | TRBV23-1 | TGCGCCAGCAGCCCAGGGGTGAGCAATCAGCCCCAGCATTTT | CASSPGVSNQPQHF
TRBJ2-2 | NA | TRBD1 | TRBV28 | TGTGCCAGCAGTTTACGGACAGGTTGGAACACCGGGGAGCTGTTTTTT | CASSLRTGWNTGELFF
TRBJ2-3 | NA | NA | TRBV5-1 | TGCGCCAGCAGAGGAGGGGACAGTAGCACAGATACGCAGTATTTT | CASRGGDSSTDTQYF
TRBJ2-7 | medium-sized | NA | TRBV7-2 | TGTGCCAGCAGCTACGTGGGGGGAGAGCAGTACTTC | CASSYVGGEQYF
TRBJ2-2 | NA | TRBD1 | TRBV10-1 | TGCGCCAGCAGTGTTAACAGGGGCGGCGGGGAGCTGTTTTTT | CASSVNRGGGELFF
TRBJ2-5 | NA | TRBD2 | TRBV5-1 | TGCGCCAGCAGCCCTGGGACTAGCGGGGAGACCCAGTACTTC | CASSPGTSGETQYF
TRBJ2-5 | NA | NA | TRBV5-5 | TGTGCCAGCAGCTTGGCGTTCCTTCGGGAGACCCAGTACTTC | CASSLAFLRETQYF
TRBJ2-3 | NA | NA | TRBV5-1 | TGCGCCAGCAGCTCGCTACCCCCGCCAGATACGCAGTATTTT | CASSSLPPPDTQYF
TRBJ2-5 | NA | NA | TRBV9 | TGTGCCAGCAGCGTAAACGGACAGCAAGAGACCCAGTACTTC | CASSVNGQQETQYF
TRBJ2-5 | NA | NA | TRBV6-5 | TGTGCCAGCAGCCACAGCGAGACCCAGTACTTC | CASSHSETQYF
TRBJ1-2 | NA | NA | TRBV6-1 | TGTGCCAGCAGTGAAGTCTGGGAGGTTATCTATGGCTACACCTTC | CASSEVWEVIYGYTF
TRBJ2-3 | NA | TRBD2 | TRBV6-5 | TGTGCCAGCAGTTACGACACTAGCGGGACCACGCAGTATTTT | CASSYDTSGTTQYF
TRBJ2-1 | few | TRBD2 | TRBV5-1 | TGCGCCAGCAGCTCACTGGCGGGAGTAGGCAATGAGCAGTTCTTC | CASSSLAGVGNEQFF
TRBJ1-6 | NA | NA | TRBV6-1 | TGTGCCAGCAGTGAAGAAATACACTATAATTCACCCCTCCACTTT | CASSEEIHYNSPLHF
TRBJ1-4 | NA | TRBD1 | TRBV4-1 | TGCGCCAGCAGCCAAAGGGACAGAAATGAAAAACTGTTTTTT | CASSQRDRNEKLFF
TRBJ1-2 | NA | NA | TRBV3-1/TRBV3-2 | TGTGCCAGCAGCCAACAAGGGACACCGGGCTACACCTTC | CASSQQGTPGYTF
TRBJ2-1 | NA | NA | TRBV7-2 | TGTGCCAGCAGCTCCAGGGGAAGTAAGAGCAATGAGCAGTTCTTC | CASSSRGSKSNEQFF
TRBJ2-7 | NA | TRBD2 | TRBV27 | TGTGCCAGCAGTTTACGGGGGGGATACGAGCAGTACTTC | CASSLRGGYEQYF
TRBJ2-3 | NA | NA | TRBV5-1 | TGCGCCAGCAAAAGACAGTCTAGCACAGATACGCAGTATTTT | CASKRQSSTDTQYF
TRBJ1-1 | NA | TRBD1 | TRBV18 | TGTGCCAGCTCACCTCTCCCGCAGGGACAGGGGGTAGGGAACACTGAAGCTTTCTTT | CASSPLPQGQGVGNTEAFF
TRBJ2-7 | NA | NA | TRBV7-8 | TGTGCCAGCAGCTTAGCGCGTGTCAGGGCCTACGAGCAGTACTTC | CASSLARVRAYEQYF
TRBJ1-5 | NA | NA | TRBV19 | TGTGCCACTAATAACAGGTTCAATCAGCCCCAGCATTTT | CATNNRFNQPQHF
TRBJ2-4 | NA | NA | TRBV6-1 | TGTGCCAGCAGTGAAATTTGGCAGGGGGGTTACATTCAGTACTTC | CASSEIWQGGYIQYF
TRBJ1-5 | NA | NA | TRBV7-2 | TGTGCCAGCAGCTTTCGACATCTCGACCAGCCCCAGCATTTT | CASSFRHLDQPQHF
TRBJ1-5 | NA | NA | TRBV27 | TGTGCCAGCAGCTCTGGGGCGTACAATCAGCCCCAGCATTTT | CASSSGAYNQPQHF
TRBJ1-5 | NA | NA | TRBV5-5 | TGTGCCAGCAGCACGGGGGGGGATCAGCCCCAGCATTTT | CASSTGGDQPQHF
TRBJ2-2 | NA | NA | TRBV7-2 | TGTGCCAGCAGCTTTACCGGTAATGTGGCCGGGGAGCTGTTTTTT | CASSFTGNVAGELFF
TRBJ1-1 | NA | TRBD1 | TRBV2 | TGTGCCAGCATACCCTGGACAGGGTCGGGGACTGAAGCTTTCTTT | CASIPWTGSGTEAFF